This T cell receptor beta chain derives from a study of control samples from healthy donors and cancer patients. J was trimmed by 9 bases and V by 2 bases; bases with no gene match: 7. CDR3 length equals 15 residues. Germline-derived CDR1 and CDR2 are SGDLS and YYNGEE. Sequencing was performed with immunoSEQ multiplex PCR; in TCRdb, only in-frame clones are kept and a portion is missing. The table includes 130,000 or so clones, approximately 94% detected once. The TCR comes from a man aged 40-50 years in good health. V usage is TRBV9 and J usage is TRBJ2-1; 11 bases are shared with TRBD2. Sequenced input: blood. The CDR3 sequence: CASSVTSGTTSEQFF. CDR3 nucleotide sequence: TGTGCCAGCAGCGTGACTAGCGGGACTACATCTGAGCAGTTCTTC. Full variable domain (rest looked up from reference TRBV9 and TRBJ2-1): DSGVTQTPKHLITATGQRVTLRCSPRSGDLSVYWYQQSLDQGLQFLIQYYNGEERAKGNILERFSAQQFPDLHSELNLSSLELGDSALYFCASSVTSGTTSEQFFGPGTRLTVL.